Here is one T cell receptor beta chain with its context. Recovery among Cohort 3 donors was established by two negative PCRs, clearance, or symptom resolution. CDR3 length: 13 residues. Germline CDR1 and CDR2: SGHRS and YFSETQ. Trimming removed 4 bases from V and 8 bases from J, with 15 bases in between. This sample is drawn from a study of blood T cell repertoires in COVID-19. Sequencing used immunoSEQ multiplex PCR; TCRdb keeps in-frame clones, though not all of them. The sample carries over 250,000 clones, roughly 90% recorded once. The rearrangement uses TRBV5-1 and TRBJ1-2; D gene unclear. The specimen was PBMCs or T cells enriched from blood (not recorded which). The sequence was obtained from a woman aged 25 to 45 who had recovered from COVID-19. CDR3: CASSLIPGGGYTF. CDR3 DNA sequence: TGCGCCAGCAGCCTGATTCCAGGAGGGGGCTACACCTTC. The complete variable domain, with remaining parts taken from reference TRBV5-1 and TRBJ1-2, reads KAGVTQTPRYLIKTRGQQVTLSCSPISGHRSVSWYQQTPGQGLQFLFEYFSETQRNKGNFPGRFSGRQFSNSRSEMNVSTLELGDSALYLCASSLIPGGGYTFGSGTRLTVV.